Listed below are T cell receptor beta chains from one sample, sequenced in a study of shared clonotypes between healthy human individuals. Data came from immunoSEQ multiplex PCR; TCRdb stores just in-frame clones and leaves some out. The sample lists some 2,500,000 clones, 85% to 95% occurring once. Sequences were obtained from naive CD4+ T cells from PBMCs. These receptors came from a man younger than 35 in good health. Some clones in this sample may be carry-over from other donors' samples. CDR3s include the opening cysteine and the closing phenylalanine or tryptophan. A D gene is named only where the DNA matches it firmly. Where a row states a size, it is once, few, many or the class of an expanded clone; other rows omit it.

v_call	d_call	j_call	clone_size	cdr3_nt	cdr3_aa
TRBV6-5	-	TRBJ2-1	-	TGTGCCAGCAGTTACACGCTTAAGAGCTCCTACAATGAGCAGTTCTTC	CASSYTLKSSYNEQFF
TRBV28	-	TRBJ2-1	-	TGTGCCAGCGGGAGAATTTACAATGAGCAGTTCTTC	CASGRIYNEQFF
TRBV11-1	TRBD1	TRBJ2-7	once	TGTGCCAGCAGCTTAGAACCGGGACAGCGATCCTACGAGCAGTACTTC	CASSLEPGQRSYEQYF
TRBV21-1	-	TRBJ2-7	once	TGTGCCGGACTAGCGGGAGCCCCCTACGAGCAGTACTTC	CAGLAGAPYEQYF
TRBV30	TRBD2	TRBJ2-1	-	TGTGCCTGGAGTGTACTCGGGACTAGTGGGGTCAGTGAGCAGTTCTTC	CAWSVLGTSGVSEQFF
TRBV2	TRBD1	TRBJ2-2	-	TGTGCCAGCAGTGCCGGGACAGGGAATCTGGGGGAGCTGTTTTTT	CASSAGTGNLGELFF
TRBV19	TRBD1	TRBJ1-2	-	TGTGCCAGTAGTATCCCGGGACAGGGGGTTTCTGGCTACACCTTC	CASSIPGQGVSGYTF
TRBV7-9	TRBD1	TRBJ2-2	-	TGTGCCAGCAGCACCATAAGACAGGGGAGGAACACCGGGGAGCTGTTTTTT	CASSTIRQGRNTGELFF
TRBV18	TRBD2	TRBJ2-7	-	TGTGCCAGCTCACCACTCGGCGGGGGGAACGAGCAGTACTTC	CASSPLGGGNEQYF
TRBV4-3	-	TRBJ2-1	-	TGCGCCAGCAGCCAAGATACAGCGCCACAATACAATGAGCAGTTCTTC	CASSQDTAPQYNEQFF
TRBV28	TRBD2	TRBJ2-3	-	TGTGCCAGCAGTTTATGGCTAGCGGGAAGAGGGGATACGCAGTATTTT	CASSLWLAGRGDTQYF
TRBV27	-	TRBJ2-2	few	TGTGCCAGCAGTTTATCGAGGGCCGCCAACACCGGGGAGCTGTTTTTT	CASSLSRAANTGELFF
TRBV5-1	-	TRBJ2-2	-	TGCGCCAGCAGCGCTTACACCGGGGAGCTGTTTTTT	CASSAYTGELFF
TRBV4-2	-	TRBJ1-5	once	TGTGCCAGCAGCCACGGATACAGAGGGGCAAGTCAGCCCCAGCATTTT	CASSHGYRGASQPQHF
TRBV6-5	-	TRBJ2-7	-	TGTGCCAGCAGTTCAAGGGGTGTCAACGAGCAGTACTTC	CASSSRGVNEQYF
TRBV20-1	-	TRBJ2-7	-	TGCAGTGCTCCCAGGGGCGGCGAGCAGTACTTC	CSAPRGGEQYF
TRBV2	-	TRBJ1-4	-	TGTGCCAGTATGGCAGGAGTGGAAAAACTGTTTTTT	CASMAGVEKLFF
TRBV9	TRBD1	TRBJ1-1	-	TGTGCCAGCAGCGGGGGGACAGCCGAGAACACTGAAGCTTTCTTT	CASSGGTAENTEAFF
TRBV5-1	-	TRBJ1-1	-	TGCGCCAGCAGCTTGGAGGGGCAAAACACTGAAGCTTTCTTT	CASSLEGQNTEAFF
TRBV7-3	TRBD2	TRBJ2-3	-	TGTGCCAGCAGCTTAACGGGGACTAGCGGGAGTTTTACAGATACGCAGTATTTT	CASSLTGTSGSFTDTQYF
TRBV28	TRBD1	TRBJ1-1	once	TGTGCCAGCAGTTCACCGGGACAGGGGGCCTCTGAAGCTTTCTTT	CASSSPGQGASEAFF
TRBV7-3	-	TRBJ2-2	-	TGTGCCAGCAGCCTCCAAGCGGGTACCGGGGAGCTGTTTTTT	CASSLQAGTGELFF
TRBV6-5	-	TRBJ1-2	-	TGTGCCAGCAGCCCGGAAGGCAGACCCTATGGCTACACCTTC	CASSPEGRPYGYTF
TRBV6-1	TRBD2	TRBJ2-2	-	TGTGCCAGCAGTGCGGGACTAGCGGGAGGGATGAACACCGGGGAGCTGTTTTTT	CASSAGLAGGMNTGELFF
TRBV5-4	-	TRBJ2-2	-	TGTGCCAGCAGCTTGGGGTTAGCGGTGAACACCGGGGAGCTGTTTTTT	CASSLGLAVNTGELFF
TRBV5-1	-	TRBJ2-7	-	TGCGCCAGCAGCTTGTTGGCCCTAGAGCCCCACGAGCAGTACTTC	CASSLLALEPHEQYF
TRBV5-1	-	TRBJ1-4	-	TGCGCCAGCAGCTTGGAGGGGAGGAAAACCTCGGGAGAAAAACTGTTTTTT	CASSLEGRKTSGEKLFF
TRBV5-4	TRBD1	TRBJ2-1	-	TGTGCCAGCAGCTCGTCAGGGGGCGCCGGGAATGAGCAGTTCTTC	CASSSSGGAGNEQFF
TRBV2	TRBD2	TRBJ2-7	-	TGTGCCAGCAGTTCTGCGACTAGCGGAGCCTACGAGCAGTACTTC	CASSSATSGAYEQYF
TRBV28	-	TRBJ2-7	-	TGTGCCAGCAGTTACCCGTTTGGGGGAAGCTACGAGCAGTACTTC	CASSYPFGGSYEQYF
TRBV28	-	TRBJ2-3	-	TGTGCCAGCAGTTTAGGGAGTACGCAGTATTTT	CASSLGSTQYF
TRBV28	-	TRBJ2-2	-	TGTGCCAGCAGTCCCCCCCCTCCCGGGGAGCTGTTTTTT	CASSPPPPGELFF
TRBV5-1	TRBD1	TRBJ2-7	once	TGCGCCAGCAGCCGGACTACAGGGGGTTCTTACGCCTACGAGCAGTACTTC	CASSRTTGGSYAYEQYF
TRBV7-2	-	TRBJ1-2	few	TGTGCCAGCAGCTCCCCAAGTAACTATGGCTACACCTTC	CASSSPSNYGYTF
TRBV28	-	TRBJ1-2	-	TGTGCCAGCAGTTTATACCAGGAGAACTATGGCTACACCTTC	CASSLYQENYGYTF
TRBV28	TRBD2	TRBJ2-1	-	TGTGCCAGCAGTTTAGCGGGAGGGATTGATGAGCAGTTCTTC	CASSLAGGIDEQFF
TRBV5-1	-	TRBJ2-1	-	TGCGCCAGCAGCTTAAGTCTGGGTGAGCAGTTCTTC	CASSLSLGEQFF
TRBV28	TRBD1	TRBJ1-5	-	TGTGCCAGCAGTCCCTGGACAGGGATCAATCAGCCCCAGCATTTT	CASSPWTGINQPQHF
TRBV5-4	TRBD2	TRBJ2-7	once	TGTGCCAGCAGCCTGGTCAGCGGGAGCTCCTACGAGCAGTACTTC	CASSLVSGSSYEQYF
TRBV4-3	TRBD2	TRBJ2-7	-	TGCGCCAGCAGCCCAGGACTAGCTGGCCCCTACGAGCAGTACTTC	CASSPGLAGPYEQYF
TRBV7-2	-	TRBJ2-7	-	TGTGCCAGCAGCCCTACGGGCCCCTACGAGCAGTACTTC	CASSPTGPYEQYF
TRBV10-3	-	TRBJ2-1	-	TGTGCCATCAGCCCTCTTCCCTCACTAGTTAACAATGAGCAGTTCTTC	CAISPLPSLVNNEQFF
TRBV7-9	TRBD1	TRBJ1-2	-	TGTGCCAGCAGCTTAGTTCTTGGGACAGCGCAAGGGCCTGGCTACACCTTC	CASSLVLGTAQGPGYTF
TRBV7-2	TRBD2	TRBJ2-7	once	TGTGCCAGCAGCGTTTCGTGGGGGGGAGGATACTACGAGCAGTACTTC	CASSVSWGGGYYEQYF